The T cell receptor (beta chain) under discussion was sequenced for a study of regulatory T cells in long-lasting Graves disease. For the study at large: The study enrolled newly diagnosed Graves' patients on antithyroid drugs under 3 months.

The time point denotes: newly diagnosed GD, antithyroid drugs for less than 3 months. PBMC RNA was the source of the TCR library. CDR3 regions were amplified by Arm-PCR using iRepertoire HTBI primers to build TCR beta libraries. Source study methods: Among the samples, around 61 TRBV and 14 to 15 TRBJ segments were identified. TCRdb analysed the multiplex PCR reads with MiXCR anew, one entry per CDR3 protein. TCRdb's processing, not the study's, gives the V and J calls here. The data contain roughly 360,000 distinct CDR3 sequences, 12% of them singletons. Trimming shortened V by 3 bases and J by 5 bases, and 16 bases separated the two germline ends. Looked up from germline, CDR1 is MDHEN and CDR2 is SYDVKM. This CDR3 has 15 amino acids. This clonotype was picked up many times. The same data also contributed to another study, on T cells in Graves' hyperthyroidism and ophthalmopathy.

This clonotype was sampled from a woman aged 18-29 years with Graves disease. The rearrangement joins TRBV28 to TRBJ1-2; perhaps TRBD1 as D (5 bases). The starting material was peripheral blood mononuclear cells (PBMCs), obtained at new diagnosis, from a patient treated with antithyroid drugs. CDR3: CASSLEGFFAYGYTF. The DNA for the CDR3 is TGTGCCAGCAGTTTGGAGGGGTTCTTCGCGTATGGCTACACCTTC.